This T cell receptor beta chain appears in the sequencing data of a study of early T cells in non-severe SARS-CoV-2 infection. Germline values: CDR1 SGDLS, CDR2 YYNGEE. This CDR3 region has 18 residues. With 2 bases clipped from V and 3 bases from J, the junction kept 14 bases outside the gene matches. In TCRdb, the 5' RACE reads were re-called with MiXCR into one record per CDR3 protein. The table includes some 91,000 distinct CDR3 sequences, about 16% detected once. Specimen: whole blood. This TCR was sampled from an adult who was a healthcare worker with PCR-confirmed SARS-CoV-2 infection or an uninfected control (not recorded which). V is TRBV9 and J is TRBJ2-5; TRBD2 matches 9 bases. CDR3 bases: TGTGCCAGCAGCGTGACTGATCCTTTAGCGGGAGATAAAGAGACCCAGTACTTC. This sequence encodes CASSVTDPLAGDKETQYF.